A selection of T cell receptor beta chains follows, all from one sample in a study of Ad26.COV2.S vaccination and SARS-CoV-2 variants. The protocol was immunoSEQ multiplex PCR, while the TCRdb copy is restricted to in-frame clones and leaves out a portion. This sample has about 350,000 clones, with 80% to 90% found just once. The starting material was peripheral blood, obtained in a trial of Ad26.COV2.S vaccine versus placebo. The source is a person aged 18-65 years who received the Ad26.COV2.S COVID-19 vaccine or a placebo. The CDR3 runs from the conserved cysteine through the conserved F or W. The order of the fields is V gene, D gene, clone size, J gene, CDR3 protein, CDR3 DNA. A D gene is named only where the DNA matches it firmly. Expanded clones are given a class, and other clones once, few, many or no size at all.

>TRBV30|NA|many|TRBJ1-2
CAWSVRGDGYTF
TGTGCCTGGAGTGTACGGGGAGATGGCTACACCTTC
>TRBV2|TRBD1|NA|TRBJ2-5
CASTTAGGWETQYF
TGTGCCAGCACAACTGCAGGGGGCTGGGAGACCCAGTACTTC
>TRBV27|NA|once|TRBJ2-7
CASSVSRGEQYEQYF
TGTGCCAGCAGTGTTTCCAGGGGCGAACAGTACGAGCAGTACTTC
>TRBV5-6|NA|NA|TRBJ2-3
CASSLVGSASTDTQYF
TGTGCCAGCAGCTTGGTCGGCAGCGCAAGCACAGATACGCAGTATTTT
>TRBV5-6|NA|NA|TRBJ1-1
CASSMGTATEAFF
TGTGCCAGCAGCATGGGGACGGCGACTGAAGCTTTCTTT
>TRBV9|TRBD2|NA|TRBJ2-7
CASGPTSGGYEQYF
TGTGCCAGCGGGCCGACTAGCGGGGGTTACGAGCAGTACTTC
>TRBV6-1|NA|NA|TRBJ1-2
CASSELAWDYGYTF
TGTGCCAGCAGTGAATTGGCGTGGGACTATGGCTACACCTTC
>TRBV7-6|NA|NA|TRBJ2-1
CASSLGSGFYNEQFF
TGTGCCAGCAGCTTAGGTTCTGGATTCTACAATGAGCAGTTCTTC
>TRBV4-3|TRBD2|NA|TRBJ2-2
CASSQETGGAGELFF
TGCGCCAGCAGCCAAGAGACCGGGGGGGCCGGGGAGCTGTTTTTT
>TRBV5-1|NA|NA|TRBJ1-1
CASRQGHNTEAFF
TGCGCCAGCAGACAGGGTCACAACACTGAAGCTTTCTTT
>TRBV9|NA|NA|TRBJ2-2
CASSVGGGDTGELFF
TGTGCCAGCAGCGTAGGAGGGGGGGACACCGGGGAGCTGTTTTTT
>TRBV29-1|TRBD1|NA|TRBJ1-1
CSVTGVGTEAFF
TGCAGCGTGACAGGGGTTGGGACTGAAGCTTTCTTT
>TRBV15|NA|NA|TRBJ1-4
CATSRDMTATNEKLFF
TGTGCCACCAGCAGAGATATGACAGCAACTAATGAAAAACTGTTTTTT
>TRBV7-9|TRBD1|NA|TRBJ2-1
CASSPGQGRKGEQFF
TGTGCCAGCAGCCCCGGACAGGGAAGAAAGGGTGAGCAGTTCTTC
>TRBV12-3/TRBV12-4|NA|NA|TRBJ1-5
CASSLARHPQHF
TGTGCCAGCAGTTTAGCTAGGCATCCCCAGCATTTT
>TRBV5-4|NA|NA|TRBJ1-2
CASSLEEGFGYGYTF
TGTGCCAGCAGCTTGGAGGAAGGGTTTGGCTATGGCTACACCTTC
>TRBV5-1|TRBD1|NA|TRBJ1-1
CASRTGEDTEAFF
TGCGCCAGCAGGACAGGGGAAGACACTGAAGCTTTCTTT
>TRBV6-5|NA|few|TRBJ1-6
CASSYGAGNSPLHF
TGTGCCAGCAGTTACGGGGCAGGGAATTCACCCCTCCACTTT
>TRBV27|NA|NA|TRBJ2-5
CASSSGAQETQYF
TGTGCCAGCAGTTCGGGGGCGCAAGAGACCCAGTACTTC
>TRBV29-1|NA|NA|TRBJ1-3
CSVGETFSGNTIYF
TGCAGCGTTGGCGAGACGTTCTCTGGAAACACCATATATTTT
>TRBV5-6|TRBD1|NA|TRBJ1-5
CASSLGTGSYQPQHF
TGTGCCAGCAGCTTGGGGACAGGGTCTTATCAGCCCCAGCATTTT
>TRBV10-3|NA|NA|TRBJ1-1
CAITELPGRNTEAFF
TGTGCCATCACCGAACTGCCGGGACGGAACACTGAAGCTTTCTTT
>TRBV4-2|NA|NA|TRBJ1-2
CASSQGIRAQNYGYTF
TGTGCCAGCAGCCAAGGTATTCGGGCACAAAACTATGGCTACACCTTC
>TRBV30|NA|once|TRBJ2-7
CAWSSPGYSYEQYF
TGTGCCTGGAGTTCACCAGGGTACTCCTACGAGCAGTACTTC
>TRBV11-2|NA|NA|TRBJ2-1
CASSFYRDREQFF
TGTGCCAGCAGCTTCTACAGGGACCGTGAGCAGTTCTTC
>TRBV6-6|TRBD2|NA|TRBJ2-1
CASSPTGGGHNEQFF
TGTGCCAGCAGTCCCACCGGCGGGGGGCACAATGAGCAGTTCTTC
>TRBV18|TRBD2|NA|TRBJ2-7
CASSTLASGFSYEQYF
TGTGCCAGCTCGACTTTGGCTAGCGGGTTCTCCTACGAGCAGTACTTC
>TRBV19|NA|NA|TRBJ1-1
CASSLARLNTEAFF
TGTGCCAGTTCTTTGGCCAGGCTGAACACTGAAGCTTTCTTT
>TRBV7-8|TRBD1|NA|TRBJ1-4
CASSFKRTGANEKLFF
TGTGCCAGCAGCTTTAAAAGGACAGGGGCTAATGAAAAACTGTTTTTT
>TRBV5-4|NA|NA|TRBJ2-2
CASSFGGQNTGELFF
TGTGCCAGCAGCTTCGGAGGGCAAAACACCGGGGAGCTGTTTTTT
>TRBV6-2/TRBV6-3|NA|NA|TRBJ2-2
CASSNTFDWSTGELFF
TGTGCCAGCAGTAACACGTTCGATTGGAGCACCGGGGAGCTGTTTTTT
>TRBV7-2|TRBD2|NA|TRBJ2-1
CASSFTSGGAINEQFF
TGTGCCAGCAGCTTTACTAGCGGGGGGGCAATCAATGAGCAGTTCTTC
>TRBV2|NA|NA|TRBJ1-1
CASTDFGTFNTEAFF
TGTGCCAGCACCGATTTCGGGACTTTTAACACTGAAGCTTTCTTT
>TRBV5-5|TRBD2|NA|TRBJ2-3
CASSLGRTRMSDTQYF
TGTGCCAGCAGCTTGGGAAGGACTAGGATGTCAGATACGCAGTATTTT
>TRBV7-9|NA|NA|TRBJ2-6
CASSFYSGANVLTF
TGTGCCAGCAGCTTTTACTCTGGGGCCAACGTCCTGACTTTC
>TRBV6-5|TRBD1|NA|TRBJ2-7
CASSRTGSGEQYF
TGTGCCAGCAGTCGGACAGGGTCAGGCGAGCAGTACTTC
>TRBV4-2|NA|NA|TRBJ1-2
CASSQVILLAMRHGYTF
TGTGCCAGCAGCCAAGTAATTCTTTTGGCGATGCGCCATGGCTACACCTTC
>TRBV7-3|NA|NA|TRBJ1-1
CASSLNGGHTEAFF
TGTGCCAGCAGCTTAAACGGGGGGCACACTGAAGCTTTCTTT
>TRBV2|NA|NA|TRBJ1-2
CASSEEYFGYTF
TGTGCCAGCAGTGAAGAGTACTTTGGCTACACCTTC
>TRBV19|TRBD1|NA|TRBJ1-1
CASRTDRLGTEAFF
TGTGCCAGTAGAACGGACAGGTTGGGCACTGAAGCTTTCTTT
>TRBV19|NA|NA|TRBJ1-2
CASSLRRQNGYTF
TGTGCCAGTAGTCTAAGGAGACAGAATGGCTACACCTTC
>TRBV28|TRBD1|NA|TRBJ2-4
CASSLVGDRGLAKNIQYF
TGTGCCAGCAGTTTAGTAGGGGACAGGGGGCTGGCCAAAAACATTCAGTACTTC